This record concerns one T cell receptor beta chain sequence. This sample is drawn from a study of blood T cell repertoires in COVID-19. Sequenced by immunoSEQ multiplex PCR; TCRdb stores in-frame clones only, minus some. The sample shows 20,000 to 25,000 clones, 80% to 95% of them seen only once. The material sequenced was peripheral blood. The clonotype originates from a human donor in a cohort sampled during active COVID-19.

CDR3 protein: CASNDRGGYEKLFF. CDR3 DNA: TGTGCCAGTAACGACAGGGGGGGGTATGAAAAACTGTTTTTT. This chain joins TRBV19 and TRBJ1-4, with 9 bases fitting TRBD1. Germline V CDR1 and CDR2: LNHDA, SQIVND (reference sequence). The CDR3 totals 14 residues. Trimming cost V 7 bases and J 6 bases; bases outside gene matches: 6.